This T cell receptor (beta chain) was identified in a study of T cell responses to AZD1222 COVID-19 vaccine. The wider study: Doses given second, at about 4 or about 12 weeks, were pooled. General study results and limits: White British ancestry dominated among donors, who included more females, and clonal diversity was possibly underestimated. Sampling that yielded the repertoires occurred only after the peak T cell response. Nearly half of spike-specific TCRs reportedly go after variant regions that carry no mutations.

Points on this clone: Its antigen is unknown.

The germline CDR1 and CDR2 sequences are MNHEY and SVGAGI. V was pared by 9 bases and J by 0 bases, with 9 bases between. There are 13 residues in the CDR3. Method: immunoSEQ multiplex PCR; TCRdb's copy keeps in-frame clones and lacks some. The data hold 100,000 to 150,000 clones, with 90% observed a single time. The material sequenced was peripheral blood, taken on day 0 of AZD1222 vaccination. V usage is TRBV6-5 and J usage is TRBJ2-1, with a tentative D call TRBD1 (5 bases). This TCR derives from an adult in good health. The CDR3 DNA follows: TGTGCCAGAAAGACAGACTCCTACAATGAGCAGTTCTTC. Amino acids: CARKTDSYNEQFF.